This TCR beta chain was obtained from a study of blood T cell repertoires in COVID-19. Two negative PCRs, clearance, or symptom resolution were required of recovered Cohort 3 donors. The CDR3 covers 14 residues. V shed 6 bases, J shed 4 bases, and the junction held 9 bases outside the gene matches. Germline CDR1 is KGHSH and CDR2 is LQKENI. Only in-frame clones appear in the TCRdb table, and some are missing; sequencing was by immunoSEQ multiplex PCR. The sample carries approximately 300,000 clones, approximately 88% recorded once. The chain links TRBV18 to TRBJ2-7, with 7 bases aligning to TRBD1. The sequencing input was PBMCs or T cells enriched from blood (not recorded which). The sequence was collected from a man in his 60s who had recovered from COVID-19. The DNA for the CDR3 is TGTGCCAGCTCCATGACAGGGTCAGGGTACGAGCAGTACTTC. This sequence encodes CASSMTGSGYEQYF.